The clone carrying this TCR beta chain was counted a few times. Antigen: not known. The V gene lost 0 bases and the J gene lost 0 bases, with 13 bases spanning the gap. Germline V gives CDR1 SGDLS, CDR2 YYNGEE. The CDR3 runs 17 residues. This entry comes from a study of response to subunit inactivated influenza vaccine. Study-wide points: Authors suggested seasonal influenza vaccinations each recruit few new T cells.

TCRdb reprocessed the RT-PCR reads with MiXCR, giving one entry per CDR3 protein. The data hold approximately 490,000 distinct CDR3 sequences, with approximately 7.8% observed a single time. The specimen was PBMCs from blood, collected around 25 months after vaccination. This TCR came from a man in his fifties or sixties who received an inactivated influenza vaccine. The gene calls are TRBV9 and TRBJ2-1; D call uncertain. CDR3 DNA sequence: TGTGCCAGCAGCGTAGCGGCGGCGGCTAGCTCCTACAATGAGCAGTTCTTC. Amino acids: CASSVAAAASSYNEQFF.